This T cell receptor (beta chain) was observed in a study of T cell changes during pregnancy in multiple sclerosis. Assay: immunoSEQ multiplex PCR; the TCRdb copy retains only in-frame clones and omits some. This table has approximately 88,000 clones, around 94% appearing once. The CDR3 runs 20 residues. V was pared by 0 bases and J by 0 bases, with 23 bases between. Germline V lookup: CDR1 SGHAT, CDR2 FQNNGV. The chain combines TRBV11-2 with TRBJ2-5; D may be TRBD1 (5 bases). The specimen comprised peripheral blood, sampled in the third trimester of pregnancy. The receptor comes from a female donor with multiple sclerosis, enrolled in a pregnancy study. The CDR3 nucleotides read TGTGCCAGCAGCTTAGACCCAGGTGGGATTGGGGCCATTTACCAAGAGACCCAGTACTTC. This codes for CASSLDPGGIGAIYQETQYF.